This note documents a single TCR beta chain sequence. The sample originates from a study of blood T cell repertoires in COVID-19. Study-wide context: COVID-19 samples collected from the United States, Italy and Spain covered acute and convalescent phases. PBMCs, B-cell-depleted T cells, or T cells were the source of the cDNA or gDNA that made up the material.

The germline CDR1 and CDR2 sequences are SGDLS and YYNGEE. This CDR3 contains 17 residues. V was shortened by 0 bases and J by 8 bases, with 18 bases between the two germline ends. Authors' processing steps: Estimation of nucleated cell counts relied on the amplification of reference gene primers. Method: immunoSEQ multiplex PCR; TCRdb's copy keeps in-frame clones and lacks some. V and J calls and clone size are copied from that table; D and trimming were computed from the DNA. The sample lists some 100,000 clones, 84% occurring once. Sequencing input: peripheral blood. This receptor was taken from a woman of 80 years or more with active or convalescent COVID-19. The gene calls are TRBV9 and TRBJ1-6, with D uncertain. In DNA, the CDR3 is TGTGCCAGCAGCGTAGTGGGCAGTCAAAAGGTTGATTCACCCCTCCACTTT. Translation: CASSVVGSQKVDSPLHF.